This T cell receptor beta chain was retrieved from a study of OX40 agonist ivuxolimab in advanced cancers. About the research overall: Ivuxolimab, an agonist antibody against OX40 (CD134), was given to patients. Findings of the study overall: Certain nonresponding patients likewise had low normalized T-cell clonal expansion. At doses 0.1 to 3.0 mg/kg, CD4+ and CD8+ clones expanded.

TCRdb's table, derived via immunoSEQ multiplex PCR, lists solely in-frame clones and lacks some. The sample has about 50,000 clones, roughly 91% seen once. Trimming cost V 4 bases and J 2 bases; bases outside gene matches: 9. The CDR3 has 16 amino acids. Germline CDR1 reads PRHDT; CDR2 reads FYEKMQ (reference sequence). As concerns this clone: No antigen is known for it.

The source was CD4+ or CD8+ T cells sorted from blood, collected in a trial of the OX40 agonist ivuxolimab. The receptor comes from an adult with an advanced solid tumor such as melanoma, head and neck, liver or kidney cancer. This chain links TRBV13 with TRBJ2-5; 8 nucleotides align to TRBD2. The CDR3 region has the DNA TGTGCCAGCAGCTCCGGACTAGCAAGAAGGCAAGAGACCCAGTACTTC. Its translation is CASSSGLARRQETQYF.